These T cell receptor beta chains were read from a single sample in a study of blood T cell repertoires in COVID-19. Repertoires were generated with immunoSEQ multiplex PCR, while TCRdb's copy carries only in-frame clones and drops some. The data show roughly 230,000 clones, 70% to 90% seen once. Sequencing was done on a sample of PBMCs or T cells enriched from blood (not recorded which). The receptors originated from a woman in her forties or fifties who had been exposed to COVID-19. Each CDR3 is given with its conserved first and last residue. The order of the fields is clone size, D gene, V gene, J gene, CDR3 DNA, CDR3 protein. A D gene is named only where the DNA matches it firmly. The size of a clone is reported for some rows only, either as once, few or many, or as a class for expanded clones.

clone_size: NA; d_call: NA; v_call: TRBV4-2; j_call: TRBJ1-1; cdr3_nt: TGTGCCAGCAGCCAAGAGCTGCACAGCAACACTGAAGCTTTCTTT; cdr3_aa: CASSQELHSNTEAFF
clone_size: NA; d_call: TRBD1; v_call: TRBV11-3; j_call: TRBJ2-7; cdr3_nt: TGTGCCAGCAGCCCGGGACAGGGGTGGGAGCAGTACTTC; cdr3_aa: CASSPGQGWEQYF
clone_size: NA; d_call: NA; v_call: TRBV11-2; j_call: TRBJ1-6; cdr3_nt: TGTGCCAGCAGCTTAGTGGGCAGGGGCTCGTATAATTCACCCCTCCACTTT; cdr3_aa: CASSLVGRGSYNSPLHF
clone_size: NA; d_call: NA; v_call: TRBV5-6; j_call: TRBJ1-1; cdr3_nt: TGTGCCAGCAGCTTGGGGGAGTCACCAAGGGCTTTCTTT; cdr3_aa: CASSLGESPRAFF
clone_size: NA; d_call: TRBD1; v_call: TRBV7-9; j_call: TRBJ2-1; cdr3_nt: TGTGCCAGCAGCTTAGACAGGGGCTCCTACAATGAGCAGTTCTTC; cdr3_aa: CASSLDRGSYNEQFF
clone_size: NA; d_call: NA; v_call: TRBV6-5; j_call: TRBJ1-6; cdr3_nt: TGTGCCAGCACGGACAGCCAGGATTCACCCCTCCACTTT; cdr3_aa: CASTDSQDSPLHF
clone_size: NA; d_call: NA; v_call: TRBV2; j_call: TRBJ1-5; cdr3_nt: TGTGCCAGCACTATTAGCAATCAGCCCCAGCATTTT; cdr3_aa: CASTISNQPQHF
clone_size: few; d_call: NA; v_call: TRBV9; j_call: TRBJ1-5; cdr3_nt: TGTGCCAGCAGCGCAGGGGTGAGTCAGCCCCAGCATTTT; cdr3_aa: CASSAGVSQPQHF
clone_size: NA; d_call: NA; v_call: TRBV29-1; j_call: TRBJ2-2; cdr3_nt: TGCAGCGGATCCCAGGGGTCGGACACCGGGGAGCTGTTTTTT; cdr3_aa: CSGSQGSDTGELFF
clone_size: NA; d_call: NA; v_call: TRBV19; j_call: TRBJ1-3; cdr3_nt: TGTGCCAGTAGTACCGGACAGAGTCGGAACACCATATATTTT; cdr3_aa: CASSTGQSRNTIYF
clone_size: NA; d_call: NA; v_call: TRBV30; j_call: TRBJ1-2; cdr3_nt: TGTGCCGCACAGGGCCCGAGTGGCTACACCTTC; cdr3_aa: CAAQGPSGYTF
clone_size: NA; d_call: NA; v_call: TRBV11-2; j_call: TRBJ2-5; cdr3_nt: TGTGCCAGCAGCTCATCCCCGCGGCTTGAGGAGACCCAGTACTTC; cdr3_aa: CASSSSPRLEETQYF
clone_size: NA; d_call: NA; v_call: TRBV29-1; j_call: TRBJ1-1; cdr3_nt: TGCAGCGTTGAGGCCCCATTAGCTTTCTTT; cdr3_aa: CSVEAPLAFF
clone_size: NA; d_call: TRBD1; v_call: TRBV5-8; j_call: TRBJ1-2; cdr3_nt: TGTGCCAGCAGCAAGACAGGGGAGGACTATGGCTACACCTTC; cdr3_aa: CASSKTGEDYGYTF
clone_size: NA; d_call: NA; v_call: TRBV19; j_call: TRBJ1-6; cdr3_nt: TGTGCCAGTAGTATAGGGACAGCTTATAATTCACCCCTCCACTTT; cdr3_aa: CASSIGTAYNSPLHF
clone_size: NA; d_call: TRBD1; v_call: TRBV5-6; j_call: TRBJ1-5; cdr3_nt: TGTGCCAGCAGCCGGACAGGGGAGCAGCCCCAGCATTTT; cdr3_aa: CASSRTGEQPQHF
clone_size: NA; d_call: NA; v_call: TRBV6-1; j_call: TRBJ1-3; cdr3_nt: TGTGCCAGCAGTGAGAGCTCTGGAAACACCATATATTTT; cdr3_aa: CASSESSGNTIYF
clone_size: once; d_call: NA; v_call: TRBV28; j_call: TRBJ1-1; cdr3_nt: TGTGCCAGCACCCGGGGGGCGGATGGCACTGAAGCTTTCTTT; cdr3_aa: CASTRGADGTEAFF
clone_size: NA; d_call: NA; v_call: TRBV19; j_call: TRBJ2-2; cdr3_nt: TGTGCCAGTAGTACCCTAAGGGAGCTGTTTTTT; cdr3_aa: CASSTLRELFF
clone_size: NA; d_call: NA; v_call: TRBV25-1; j_call: TRBJ1-2; cdr3_nt: TGTGCCAGCAGTGAATATCTCGGAGACAGTGTGCATGGCTACACCTTC; cdr3_aa: CASSEYLGDSVHGYTF
clone_size: NA; d_call: TRBD1; v_call: TRBV28; j_call: TRBJ1-5; cdr3_nt: TGTGCCAGCAGGGCCTCAGGGGGCGGCCAGCCCCAGCATTTT; cdr3_aa: CASRASGGGQPQHF
clone_size: NA; d_call: NA; v_call: TRBV3-1/TRBV3-2; j_call: TRBJ2-1; cdr3_nt: TGTGCCAGCAGCCCTCTCGGATTTTTGAGGAATGAGCAGTTCTTC; cdr3_aa: CASSPLGFLRNEQFF
clone_size: NA; d_call: NA; v_call: TRBV10-3; j_call: TRBJ1-1; cdr3_nt: TGTGCCGCAGGTGAACTCACTGAAGCTTTCTTT; cdr3_aa: CAAGELTEAFF
clone_size: NA; d_call: NA; v_call: TRBV3-1/TRBV3-2; j_call: TRBJ1-2; cdr3_nt: TGTGCCAGCAGCCCCTACAGGGATAACTATGGCTACACCTTC; cdr3_aa: CASSPYRDNYGYTF
clone_size: NA; d_call: NA; v_call: TRBV10-1; j_call: TRBJ1-6; cdr3_nt: TGCGCCAACCACCTCCAGGGGACCCGTTCACCCCTCCACTTT; cdr3_aa: CANHLQGTRSPLHF
clone_size: NA; d_call: NA; v_call: TRBV9; j_call: TRBJ2-2; cdr3_nt: TGTGCCAGCAGCCAACTAGGATCGGGTACCGGGGAGCTGTTTTTT; cdr3_aa: CASSQLGSGTGELFF
clone_size: NA; d_call: NA; v_call: TRBV10-1; j_call: TRBJ2-5; cdr3_nt: TGCGCCAGCAGTGAGTCGACACAGCAAGAGACCCAGTACTTC; cdr3_aa: CASSESTQQETQYF
clone_size: NA; d_call: NA; v_call: TRBV27; j_call: TRBJ1-1; cdr3_nt: TGTGCCAGCAGTCCCCGCGGGATGAACACTGAAGCTTTCTTT; cdr3_aa: CASSPRGMNTEAFF
clone_size: NA; d_call: NA; v_call: TRBV6-1; j_call: TRBJ2-5; cdr3_nt: TGTGCCAGCAGTGAAGGGGGGCCTGGGGGAGAGACCCAGTACTTC; cdr3_aa: CASSEGGPGGETQYF
clone_size: NA; d_call: TRBD1; v_call: TRBV23-1; j_call: TRBJ1-4; cdr3_nt: TGCGCCAGCCCCCCGAAGGGGGCATATGAAAAACTGTTTTTT; cdr3_aa: CASPPKGAYEKLFF
clone_size: NA; d_call: NA; v_call: TRBV24-1; j_call: TRBJ1-5; cdr3_nt: TGTGCCACCATGACAGTCCATAGCAATCAGCCCCAGCATTTT; cdr3_aa: CATMTVHSNQPQHF